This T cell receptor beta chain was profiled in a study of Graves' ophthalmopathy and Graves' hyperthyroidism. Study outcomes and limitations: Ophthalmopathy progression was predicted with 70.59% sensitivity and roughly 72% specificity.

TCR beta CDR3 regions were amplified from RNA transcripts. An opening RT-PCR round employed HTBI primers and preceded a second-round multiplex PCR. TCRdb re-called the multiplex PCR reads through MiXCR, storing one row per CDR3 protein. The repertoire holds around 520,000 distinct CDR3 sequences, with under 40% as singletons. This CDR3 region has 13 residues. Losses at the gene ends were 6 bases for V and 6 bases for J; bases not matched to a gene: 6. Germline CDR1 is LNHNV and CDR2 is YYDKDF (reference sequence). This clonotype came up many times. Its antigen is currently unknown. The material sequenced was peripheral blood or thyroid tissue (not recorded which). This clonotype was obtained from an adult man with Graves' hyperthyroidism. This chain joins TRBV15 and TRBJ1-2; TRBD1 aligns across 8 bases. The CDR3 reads CATSYDRGHGYTF. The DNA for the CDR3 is TGTGCCACCAGTTACGACAGGGGCCATGGCTACACCTTC.